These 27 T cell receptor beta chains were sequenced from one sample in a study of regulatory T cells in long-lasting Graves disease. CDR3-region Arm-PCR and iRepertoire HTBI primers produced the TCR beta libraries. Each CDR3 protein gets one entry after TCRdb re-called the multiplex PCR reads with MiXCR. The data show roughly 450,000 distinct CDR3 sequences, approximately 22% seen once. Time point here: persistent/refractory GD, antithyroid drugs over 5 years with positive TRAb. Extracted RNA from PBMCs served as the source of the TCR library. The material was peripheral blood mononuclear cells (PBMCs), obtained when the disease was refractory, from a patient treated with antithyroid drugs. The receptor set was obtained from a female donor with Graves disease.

CDR3 sequence: CASSLSATSGGYEQYF. Written as DNA, the CDR3 is TGTGCCAGCAGCTTAAGCGCGACTAGCGGGGGATACGAGCAGTACTTC. The chain is built from TRBV7-3 and TRBJ2-7, with 12 nucleotides matching TRBD2. This CDR3 region has 16 residues. The J segment lost 4 bases and the V segment lost 1 base, leaving 5 bases of the junction unmatched. Germline-derived CDR1 and CDR2 are SGHTA and FQGTGA.

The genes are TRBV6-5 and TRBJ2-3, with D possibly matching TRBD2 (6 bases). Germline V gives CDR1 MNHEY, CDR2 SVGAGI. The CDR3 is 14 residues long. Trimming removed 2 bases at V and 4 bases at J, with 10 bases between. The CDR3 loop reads CASSYGRSADTQYF. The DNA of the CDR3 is TGTGCCAGCAGTTACGGGAGGAGCGCAGATACGCAGTATTTT.

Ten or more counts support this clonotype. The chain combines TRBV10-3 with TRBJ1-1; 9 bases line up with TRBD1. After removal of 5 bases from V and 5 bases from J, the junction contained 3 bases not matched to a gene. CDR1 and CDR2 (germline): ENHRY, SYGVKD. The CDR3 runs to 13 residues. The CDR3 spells CAISRQGETEAFF. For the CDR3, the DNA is TGTGCCATCAGTCGACAGGGGGAAACTGAAGCTTTCTTT.

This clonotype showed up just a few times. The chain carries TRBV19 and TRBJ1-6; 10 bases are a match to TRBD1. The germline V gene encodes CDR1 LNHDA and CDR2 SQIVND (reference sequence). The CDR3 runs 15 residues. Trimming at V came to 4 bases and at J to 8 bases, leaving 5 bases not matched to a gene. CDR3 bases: TGTGCCAGTAGTACCCGACAGGGGGCGGATTCACCCCTCCACTTT. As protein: CASSTRQGADSPLHF.

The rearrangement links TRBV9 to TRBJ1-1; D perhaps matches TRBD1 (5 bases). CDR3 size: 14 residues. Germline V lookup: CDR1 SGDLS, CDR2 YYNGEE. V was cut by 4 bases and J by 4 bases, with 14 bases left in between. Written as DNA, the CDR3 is TGTGCCAGCAGCCCGGACACAAAGGGCACTGAAGCTTTCTTT. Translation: CASSPDTKGTEAFF.

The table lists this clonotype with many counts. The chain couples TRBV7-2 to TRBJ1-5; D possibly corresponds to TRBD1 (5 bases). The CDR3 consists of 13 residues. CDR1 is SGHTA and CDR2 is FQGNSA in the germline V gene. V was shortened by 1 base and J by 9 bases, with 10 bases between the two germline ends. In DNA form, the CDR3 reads TGTGCCAGCAGCTTAGGCGACAGCAGGCCCCAGCATTTT. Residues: CASSLGDSRPQHF. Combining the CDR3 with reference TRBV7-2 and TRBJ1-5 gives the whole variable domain GAGVSQSPSNKVTEKGKDVELRCDPISGHTALYWYRQSLGQGLEFLIYFQGNSAPDKSGLPSDRFSAERTGGSVSTLTIQRTQQEDSAVYLCASSLGDSRPQHFGDGTRLSIL.

The CDR3 nucleotides read TGTGCCAGCAGTTACAGCATTCAGGAGCTGTTTTTT. Translation gives CASSYSIQELFF. The gene calls are TRBV6-2 or TRBV6-3 and TRBJ2-2; D uncertain. Per the germline V gene, CDR1 is MNHEY and CDR2 is SVGEGT. The CDR3 covers 12 residues. Trimming took off 2 bases at V and 10 bases at J, with 8 bases between the two ends.

The CDR3 loop reads CAWSRGSGANVLTF. CDR3 DNA: TGTGCCTGGAGTCGTGGCTCTGGGGCCAACGTCCTGACTTTC. The rearrangement links TRBV30 to TRBJ2-6; no clear D. Germline values: CDR1 GTSNPN, CDR2 SVGIG (reference sequence). The CDR3 covers 14 residues. V lost 2 bases and J 0 bases, leaving 5 bases between the germline ends.

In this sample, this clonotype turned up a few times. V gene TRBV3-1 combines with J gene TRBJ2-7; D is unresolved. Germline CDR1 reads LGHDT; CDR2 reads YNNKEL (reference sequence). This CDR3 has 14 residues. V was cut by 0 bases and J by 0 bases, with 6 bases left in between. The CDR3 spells CASSQERSSYEQYF. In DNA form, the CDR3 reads TGTGCCAGCAGCCAAGAGAGGAGCTCCTACGAGCAGTACTTC.

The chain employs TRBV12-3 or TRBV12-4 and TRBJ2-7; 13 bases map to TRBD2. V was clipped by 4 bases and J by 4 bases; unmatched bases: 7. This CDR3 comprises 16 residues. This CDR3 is CASSSGTSGIWYEQYF. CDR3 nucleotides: TGTGCCAGCAGTTCAGGGACTAGCGGGATTTGGTACGAGCAGTACTTC.

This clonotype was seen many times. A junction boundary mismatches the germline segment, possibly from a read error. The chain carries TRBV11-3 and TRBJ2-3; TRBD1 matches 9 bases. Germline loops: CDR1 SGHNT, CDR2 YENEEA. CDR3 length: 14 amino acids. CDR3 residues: CASSLGQGTDTQYF. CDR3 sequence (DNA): TGTGCCAGCAGTTTAGGACAGGGGACAGATACGCAGTATTTT.

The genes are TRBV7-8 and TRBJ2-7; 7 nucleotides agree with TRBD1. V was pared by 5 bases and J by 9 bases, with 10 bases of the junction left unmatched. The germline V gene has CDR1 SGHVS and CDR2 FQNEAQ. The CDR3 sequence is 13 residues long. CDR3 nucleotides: TGTGCCAGCAGCAGTAGACAGGGAAGTTGGCAGTACTTC. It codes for CASSSRQGSWQYF.

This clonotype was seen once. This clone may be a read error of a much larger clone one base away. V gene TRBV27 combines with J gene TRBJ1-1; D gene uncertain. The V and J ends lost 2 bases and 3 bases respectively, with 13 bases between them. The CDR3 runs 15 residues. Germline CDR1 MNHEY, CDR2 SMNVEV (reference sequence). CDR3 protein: CASSLPGGAYTEAFF. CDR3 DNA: TGTGCCAGCAGTTTACCGGGCGGTGCCTACACTGAAGCTTTCTTT.

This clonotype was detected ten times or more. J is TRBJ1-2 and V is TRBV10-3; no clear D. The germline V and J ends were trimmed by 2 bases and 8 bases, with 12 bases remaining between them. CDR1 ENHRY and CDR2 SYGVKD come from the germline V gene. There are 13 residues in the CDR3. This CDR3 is CAISETDDSGYTF. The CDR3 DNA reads TGTGCCATCAGTGAGACAGACGATAGCGGCTACACCTTC.

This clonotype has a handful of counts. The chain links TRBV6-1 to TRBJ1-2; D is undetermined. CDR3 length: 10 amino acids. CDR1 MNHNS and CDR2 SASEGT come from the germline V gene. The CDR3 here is CAKPPYGYTF. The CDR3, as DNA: TGTGCGAAACCCCCCTATGGCTACACCTTC.

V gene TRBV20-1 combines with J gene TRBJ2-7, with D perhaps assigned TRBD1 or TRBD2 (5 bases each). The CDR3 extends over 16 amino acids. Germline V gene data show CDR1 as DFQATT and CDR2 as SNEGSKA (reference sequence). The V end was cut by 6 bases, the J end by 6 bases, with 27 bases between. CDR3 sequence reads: CSADRGAGADPLEQYF. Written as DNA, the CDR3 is TGCAGTGCCGACCGGGGCGCTGGAGCGGATCCCCTCGAGCAGTACTTC.

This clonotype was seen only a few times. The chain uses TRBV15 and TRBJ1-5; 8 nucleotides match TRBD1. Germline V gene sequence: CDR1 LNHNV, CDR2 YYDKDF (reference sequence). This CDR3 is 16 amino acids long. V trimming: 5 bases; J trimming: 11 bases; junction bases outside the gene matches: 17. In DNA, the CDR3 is TGTGCCACCAGCGGCGGGACAGGTGCTTCTTCTTTGGCCCAGCATTTT. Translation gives CATSGGTGASSLAQHF.

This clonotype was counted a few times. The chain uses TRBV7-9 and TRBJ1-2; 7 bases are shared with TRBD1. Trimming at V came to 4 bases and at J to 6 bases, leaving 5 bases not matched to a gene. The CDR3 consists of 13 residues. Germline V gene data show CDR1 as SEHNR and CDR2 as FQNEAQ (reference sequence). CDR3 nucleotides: TGTGCCAGCAGCTCAGACAGGGTGAATGGCTACACCTTC. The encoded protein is CASSSDRVNGYTF.

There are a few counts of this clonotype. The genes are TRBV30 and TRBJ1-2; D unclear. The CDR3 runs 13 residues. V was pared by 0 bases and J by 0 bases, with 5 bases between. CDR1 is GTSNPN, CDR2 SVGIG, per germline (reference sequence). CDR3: CAWSVRSNYGYTF. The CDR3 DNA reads TGTGCCTGGAGTGTACGCTCTAACTATGGCTACACCTTC.

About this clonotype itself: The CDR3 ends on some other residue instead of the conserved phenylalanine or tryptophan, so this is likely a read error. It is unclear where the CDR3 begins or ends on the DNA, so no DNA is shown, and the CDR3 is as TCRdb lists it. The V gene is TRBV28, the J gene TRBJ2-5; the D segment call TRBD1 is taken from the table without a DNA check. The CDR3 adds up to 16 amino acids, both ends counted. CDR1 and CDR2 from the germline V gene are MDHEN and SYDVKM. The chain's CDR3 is CASSRADGTGGETQHL.

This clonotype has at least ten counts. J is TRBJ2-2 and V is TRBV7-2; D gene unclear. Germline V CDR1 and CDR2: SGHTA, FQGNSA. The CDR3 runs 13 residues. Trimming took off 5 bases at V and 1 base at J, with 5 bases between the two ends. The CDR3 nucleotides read TGTGCCAGCAGCCCTAAGAACACCGGGGAGCTGTTTTTT. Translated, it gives CASSPKNTGELFF.

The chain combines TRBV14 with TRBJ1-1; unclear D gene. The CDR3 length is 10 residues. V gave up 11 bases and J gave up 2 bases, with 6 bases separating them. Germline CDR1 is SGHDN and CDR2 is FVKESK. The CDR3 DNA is TGTGCCTGCCAAAACACTGAAGCTTTCTTT. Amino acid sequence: CACQNTEAFF.

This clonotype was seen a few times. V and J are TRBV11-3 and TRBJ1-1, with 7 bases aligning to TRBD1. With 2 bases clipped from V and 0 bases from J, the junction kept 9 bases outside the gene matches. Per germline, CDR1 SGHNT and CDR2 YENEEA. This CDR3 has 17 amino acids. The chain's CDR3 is CASSLLQGRILNTEAFF. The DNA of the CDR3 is TGTGCCAGCAGCTTACTACAGGGGCGAATATTGAACACTGAAGCTTTCTTT.

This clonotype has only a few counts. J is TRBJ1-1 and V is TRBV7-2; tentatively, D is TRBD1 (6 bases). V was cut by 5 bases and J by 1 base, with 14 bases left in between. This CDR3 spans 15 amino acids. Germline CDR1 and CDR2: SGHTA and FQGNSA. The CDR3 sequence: CASSPTLQGNTEAFF. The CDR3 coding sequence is TGTGCCAGCAGCCCCACCTTACAGGGGAACACTGAAGCTTTCTTT.

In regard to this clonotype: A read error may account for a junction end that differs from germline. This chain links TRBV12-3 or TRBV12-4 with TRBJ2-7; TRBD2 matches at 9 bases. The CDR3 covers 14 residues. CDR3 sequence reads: CASNLGAGGREQYF. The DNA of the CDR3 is TGTGCCAGCAATTTAGGAGCGGGGGGCCGCGAGCAGTACTTC.

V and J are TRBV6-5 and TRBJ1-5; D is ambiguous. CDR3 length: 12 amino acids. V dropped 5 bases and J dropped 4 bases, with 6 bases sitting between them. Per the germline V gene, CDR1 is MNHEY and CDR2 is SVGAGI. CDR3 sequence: CASSHWNQPQHF. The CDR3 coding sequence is TGTGCCAGCAGTCACTGGAATCAGCCCCAGCATTTT.

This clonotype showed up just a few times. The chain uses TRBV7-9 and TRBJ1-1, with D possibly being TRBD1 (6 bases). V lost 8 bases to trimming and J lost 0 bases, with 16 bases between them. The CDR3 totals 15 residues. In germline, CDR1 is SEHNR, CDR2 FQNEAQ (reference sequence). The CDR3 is CASRYREPMNTEAFF. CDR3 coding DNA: TGTGCCAGCCGTTACAGGGAGCCCATGAACACTGAAGCTTTCTTT.